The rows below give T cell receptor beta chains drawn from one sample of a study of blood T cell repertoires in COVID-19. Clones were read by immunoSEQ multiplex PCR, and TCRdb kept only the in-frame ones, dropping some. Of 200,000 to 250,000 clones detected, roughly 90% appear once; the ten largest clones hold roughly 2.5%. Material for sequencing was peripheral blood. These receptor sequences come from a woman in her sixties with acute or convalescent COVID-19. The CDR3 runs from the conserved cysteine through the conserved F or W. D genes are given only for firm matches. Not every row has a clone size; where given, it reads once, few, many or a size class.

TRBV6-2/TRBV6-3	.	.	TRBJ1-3	CASSATVTGITIYF	TGTGCCAGCAGTGCGACAGTGACTGGAATCACCATATATTTT
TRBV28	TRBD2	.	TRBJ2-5	CASRVLAGVGDRQETQYF	TGTGCCAGCAGAGTCCTAGCGGGAGTTGGGGACCGGCAAGAGACCCAGTACTTC
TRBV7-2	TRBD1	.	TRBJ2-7	CASSATGPYEQYF	TGTGCCAGCAGCGCGACAGGGCCCTACGAGCAGTACTTC
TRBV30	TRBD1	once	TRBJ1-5	CAWNPQQGAKNQPQHF	TGTGCCTGGAACCCCCAGCAGGGGGCGAAGAATCAGCCCCAGCATTTT
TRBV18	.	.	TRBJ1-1	CASSPRRDIEAFF	TGTGCCAGCTCACCCCGGAGAGATATTGAAGCTTTCTTT
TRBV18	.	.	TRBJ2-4	CASSPQYAKNIQYF	TGTGCCAGCTCACCCCAGTACGCCAAAAACATTCAGTACTTC
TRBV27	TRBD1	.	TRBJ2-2	CASSLGLGQANTGELFF	TGTGCCAGCAGTTTAGGGCTCGGACAGGCGAACACCGGGGAGCTGTTTTTT
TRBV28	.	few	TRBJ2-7	CASSYTYEQYF	TGTGCCAGCAGTTACACCTACGAGCAGTACTTC
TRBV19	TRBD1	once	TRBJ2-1	CASSIGTASRNEQFF	TGTGCCAGTAGTATTGGGACAGCCTCTCGAAATGAGCAGTTCTTC
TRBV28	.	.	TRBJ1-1	CASMAGGRGTEAFF	TGTGCCAGCATGGCAGGTGGGAGGGGCACTGAAGCTTTCTTT
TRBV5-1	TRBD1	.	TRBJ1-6	CASSTGDRVANSPLHF	TGCGCCAGCAGCACGGGGGACAGGGTAGCGAATTCACCCCTCCACTTT
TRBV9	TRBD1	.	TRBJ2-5	CASSVRQGVETQYF	TGTGCCAGCAGCGTCAGACAGGGGGTGGAGACCCAGTACTTC
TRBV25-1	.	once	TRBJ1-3	CASSEQGNSGNTIYF	TGTGCCAGCAGTGAACAGGGGAACTCTGGAAACACCATATATTTT
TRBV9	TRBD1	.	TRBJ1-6	CASSADRASYSPLHF	TGTGCCAGCAGCGCAGACAGGGCGTCCTATTCACCCCTCCACTTT
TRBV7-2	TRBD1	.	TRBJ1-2	CASSTRRDREGGYTF	TGTGCCAGCAGCACCCGCCGGGACAGGGAAGGAGGCTACACCTTC
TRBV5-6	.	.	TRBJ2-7	CASSLRPESYEQYF	TGTGCCAGCAGCTTGCGTCCGGAGTCCTACGAGCAGTACTTC
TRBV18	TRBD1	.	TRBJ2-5	CASSPSGQGETQYF	TGTGCCAGCTCACCATCAGGACAGGGGGAGACCCAGTACTTC
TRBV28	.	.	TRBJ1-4	CASSLNGGNEKLFF	TGTGCCAGCAGTTTAAATGGAGGTAATGAAAAACTGTTTTTT
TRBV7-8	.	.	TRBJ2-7	CASSYPPGGALFEQYF	TGTGCCAGCAGCTACCCTCCTGGGGGGGCGCTTTTCGAGCAGTACTTC
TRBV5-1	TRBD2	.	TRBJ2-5	CASSRSPTSEETQYF	TGCGCCAGCAGCCGATCGCCGACTAGCGAAGAGACCCAGTACTTC
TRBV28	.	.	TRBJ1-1	CASSLVQGRAEAFF	TGTGCCAGCAGTTTAGTTCAGGGGAGGGCTGAAGCTTTCTTT
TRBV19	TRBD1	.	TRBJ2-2	CASSNRGGTGELFF	TGTGCCAGTAGTAACAGGGGTGGCACCGGGGAGCTGTTTTTT
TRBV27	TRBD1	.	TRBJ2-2	CASSFRTGGTGELFF	TGTGCCAGCAGTTTTAGGACAGGGGGGACCGGGGAGCTGTTTTTT
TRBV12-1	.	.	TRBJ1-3	CASHRQGVFSGNTIYF	TGTGCCAGTCACCGACAGGGGGTGTTCTCTGGAAACACCATATATTTT
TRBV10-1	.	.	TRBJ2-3	CASSESASTDTQYF	TGCGCCAGCAGTGAGTCGGCTAGCACAGATACGCAGTATTTT
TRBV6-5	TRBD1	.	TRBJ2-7	CASSYFGQGIYEQYF	TGTGCCAGCAGTTACTTCGGACAGGGGATATACGAGCAGTACTTC
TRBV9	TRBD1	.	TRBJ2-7	CASSVGTEVSYEQYF	TGTGCCAGCAGCGTCGGGACAGAGGTCTCCTACGAGCAGTACTTC
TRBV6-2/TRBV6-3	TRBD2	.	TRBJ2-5	CASSYRRGQETQYF	TGTGCCAGCAGTTACAGGCGGGGGCAAGAGACCCAGTACTTC
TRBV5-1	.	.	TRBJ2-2	CASSLASYGTGELFF	TGCGCCAGCAGCTTGGCTAGCTATGGCACCGGGGAGCTGTTTTTT
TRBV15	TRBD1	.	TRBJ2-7	CATSRDWDRLLSYEQYF	TGTGCCACCAGCAGAGATTGGGACAGGCTGCTTTCCTACGAGCAGTACTTC
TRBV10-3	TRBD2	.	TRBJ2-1	CAISSMEGSGGAQEQFF	TGTGCCATCAGTTCTATGGAGGGTAGCGGGGGGGCACAAGAGCAGTTCTTC
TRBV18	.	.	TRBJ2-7	CASSPGISESEQYF	TGTGCCAGCTCACCGGGGATTAGCGAGAGCGAGCAGTACTTC
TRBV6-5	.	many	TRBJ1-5	CASSYSQGRTQPQHF	TGTGCCAGCAGTTACTCACAGGGTCGGACTCAGCCCCAGCATTTT
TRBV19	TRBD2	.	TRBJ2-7	CASSNPGLGPYEQYF	TGTGCCAGTAGTAATCCGGGACTAGGCCCCTACGAGCAGTACTTC
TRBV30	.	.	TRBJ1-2	CAWSAFGLSGYTF	TGTGCCTGGAGTGCCTTTGGGCTATCAGGCTACACCTTC
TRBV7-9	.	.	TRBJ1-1	CASSLGLGGSSNTEAFF	TGTGCCAGCAGCTTAGGCCTGGGAGGCAGCTCGAACACTGAAGCTTTCTTT
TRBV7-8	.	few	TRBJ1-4	CASSIRETNEKLFF	TGTGCCAGCAGCATACGCGAAACTAATGAAAAACTGTTTTTT
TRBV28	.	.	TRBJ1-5	CASSLPGGGGQPQHF	TGTGCCAGCAGTCTGCCGGGGGGGGGCGGTCAGCCCCAGCATTTT
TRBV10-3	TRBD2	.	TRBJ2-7	CAISTGTSVYEQYF	TGTGCCATCAGTACCGGGACTAGCGTCTACGAGCAGTACTTC
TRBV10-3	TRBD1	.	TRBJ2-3	CAISDGTGPDTQYF	TGTGCCATCAGTGACGGGACAGGGCCAGATACGCAGTATTTT
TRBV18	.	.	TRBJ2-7	CASSPRQETYEQYF	TGTGCCAGCTCACCCCGACAGGAAACCTACGAGCAGTACTTC
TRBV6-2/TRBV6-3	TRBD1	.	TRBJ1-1	CASSYRPGGTEAFF	TGTGCCAGCAGTTACCGGCCAGGGGGCACTGAAGCTTTCTTT
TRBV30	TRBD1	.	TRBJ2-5	CAWGRTGRPQYQETQYF	TGTGCCTGGGGTCGGACAGGCAGGCCACAGTACCAAGAGACCCAGTACTTC
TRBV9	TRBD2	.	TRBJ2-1	CASSPPSGIRNEQFF	TGTGCCAGCAGCCCACCTAGCGGGATCCGCAATGAGCAGTTCTTC
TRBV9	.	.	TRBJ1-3	CASSVDGGSGNTIYF	TGTGCCAGCAGCGTAGACGGCGGATCTGGAAACACCATATATTTT
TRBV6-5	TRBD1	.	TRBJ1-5	CASSSGQGVGNQPQHF	TGTGCCAGCAGTTCCGGACAGGGGGTAGGGAATCAGCCCCAGCATTTT
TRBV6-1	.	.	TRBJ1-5	CASSEGGGIKQPQHF	TGTGCCAGCAGTGAAGGGGGGGGAATAAAACAGCCCCAGCATTTT
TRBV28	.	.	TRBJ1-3	CASRATGGNTIYF	TGTGCCAGCAGGGCGACAGGAGGAAACACCATATATTTT
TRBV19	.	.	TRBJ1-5	CASRDGGQPQHF	TGTGCCAGTAGGGACGGGGGACAGCCCCAGCATTTT
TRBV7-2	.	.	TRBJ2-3	CASNRDLSTDTQYF	TGTGCCAGCAACCGGGACTTATCCACAGATACGCAGTATTTT